This T cell receptor (beta chain) stems from a study of blood T cell repertoires in COVID-19. Across the study: Samples came from the United States, Italy and Spain, spanning acute and convalescent COVID-19. The cDNA or gDNA used as material had been derived from T cells, B-cell-depleted T cells, or PBMCs.

The CDR3 is made up of 16 amino acids. In the authors' workflow: Counts of nucleated cells, estimated from reference gene primer amplification, were obtained. The repertoire was sequenced with immunoSEQ multiplex PCR; TCRdb's copy has only in-frame clones and lacks some. V and J calls and clone size are as listed in that table; D and trimming were resolved from the DNA. Among some 270,000 clones listed, roughly 86% were seen once. The receptor was derived from a man aged 40-50 years with active or convalescent COVID-19. Specimen: peripheral blood. The chain couples TRBV21-1 to TRBJ2-1; TRBD2 reflects the table's D call only, with no check against the DNA. TRBV21-1 is a recognized pseudogene. The CDR3 here is CASSKAGTRIGNEQFF. The DNA of the CDR3 is TGTGCCAGCAGCAAAGCCGGGACTAGAATAGGGAATGAGCAGTTCTTC.